A selection of T cell receptor beta chains follows, all from one sample in a study of T cell changes during pregnancy in multiple sclerosis. Profiled with immunoSEQ multiplex PCR; TCRdb holds only in-frame clones, not every one. The data contain tens of thousands of clones, roughly 89% of them singletons. This material consisted of peripheral blood, taken after pregnancy. The origin of the receptors is a female donor in good health, enrolled as a control in a pregnancy study. Each CDR3 is given with its conserved first and last residue. D genes are given only for firm matches. Only part of the rows carry a size: once, few, many, or a class if the clone is expanded.

V gene: TRBV7-2; D gene: TRBD1; CDR3 length: 16; clone size: -; J gene: TRBJ1-1; CDR3 protein: CASSLSPGQGATEAFF; CDR3 DNA: TGTGCCAGCAGCTTAAGCCCGGGACAGGGGGCCACTGAAGCTTTCTTT
V gene: TRBV5-4; D gene: TRBD2; CDR3 length: 15; clone size: -; J gene: TRBJ2-3; CDR3 protein: CASSFTSGGSDTQYF; CDR3 DNA: TGTGCCAGCAGCTTTACTAGCGGGGGCTCAGATACGCAGTATTTT
V gene: TRBV7-9; D gene: -; CDR3 length: 16; clone size: -; J gene: TRBJ1-4; CDR3 protein: CASSLAQASTNEKLFF; CDR3 DNA: TGTGCCAGCAGCTTGGCCCAGGCCTCAACTAATGAAAAACTGTTTTTT
V gene: TRBV10-2; D gene: -; CDR3 length: 15; clone size: -; J gene: TRBJ2-3; CDR3 protein: CASSEYGGILDTQYF; CDR3 DNA: TGCGCCAGCAGTGAGTATGGGGGGATTCTAGATACGCAGTATTTT
V gene: TRBV18; D gene: -; CDR3 length: 12; clone size: -; J gene: TRBJ1-2; CDR3 protein: CATHGGGYGYTF; CDR3 DNA: TGTGCCACCCACGGGGGGGGCTATGGCTACACCTTC
V gene: TRBV7-3; D gene: TRBD1; CDR3 length: 15; clone size: -; J gene: TRBJ2-1; CDR3 protein: CASSADRGSYNEQFF; CDR3 DNA: TGTGCCAGCAGCGCGGACAGGGGCAGCTACAATGAGCAGTTCTTC
V gene: TRBV7-2; D gene: -; CDR3 length: 15; clone size: -; J gene: TRBJ1-6; CDR3 protein: CASSHVTGQNSPLHF; CDR3 DNA: TGTGCCAGCAGCCATGTTACGGGACAAAATTCACCCCTCCACTTT
V gene: TRBV5-1; D gene: -; CDR3 length: 15; clone size: -; J gene: TRBJ2-1; CDR3 protein: CASSLGRGENNEQFF; CDR3 DNA: TGCGCCAGCAGCTTAGGGCGGGGAGAGAACAATGAGCAGTTCTTC
V gene: TRBV6-6; D gene: TRBD1; CDR3 length: 14; clone size: -; J gene: TRBJ2-7; CDR3 protein: CASSGQDREVSQYF; CDR3 DNA: TGTGCCAGCAGTGGTCAGGACAGGGAGGTCTCGCAGTACTTC
V gene: TRBV4-2; D gene: TRBD1; CDR3 length: 16; clone size: -; J gene: TRBJ2-7; CDR3 protein: CASSQVTGVVSYEQYF; CDR3 DNA: TGTGCCAGCAGCCAAGTTACAGGGGTAGTCTCCTACGAGCAGTACTTC
V gene: TRBV7-2; D gene: TRBD1; CDR3 length: 14; clone size: -; J gene: TRBJ1-5; CDR3 protein: CASSSDRGRQPQHF; CDR3 DNA: TGTGCCAGCAGCTCCGACAGGGGACGTCAGCCCCAGCATTTT
V gene: TRBV7-2; D gene: -; CDR3 length: 13; clone size: few; J gene: TRBJ2-5; CDR3 protein: CASSPSYQETQYF; CDR3 DNA: TGTGCCAGCAGCCCTTCGTACCAAGAGACCCAGTACTTC
V gene: TRBV7-2; D gene: -; CDR3 length: 15; clone size: -; J gene: TRBJ1-6; CDR3 protein: CASSLRQGSESPLHF; CDR3 DNA: TGTGCCAGCAGCTTACGGCAGGGTTCGGAGTCACCCCTCCACTTT
V gene: TRBV10-3; D gene: TRBD1; CDR3 length: 14; clone size: -; J gene: TRBJ2-7; CDR3 protein: CAINDRELSYEQYF; CDR3 DNA: TGTGCCATCAATGACAGGGAACTCTCCTACGAGCAGTACTTC
V gene: TRBV30; D gene: -; CDR3 length: 14; clone size: -; J gene: TRBJ1-2; CDR3 protein: CAWRGSGDPFGYTF; CDR3 DNA: TGTGCCTGGAGGGGGTCGGGGGACCCTTTTGGCTACACCTTC
V gene: TRBV6-9; D gene: -; CDR3 length: 13; clone size: -; J gene: TRBJ1-1; CDR3 protein: CASNQTGNTEAFF; CDR3 DNA: TGTGCCAGCAACCAGACAGGGAACACTGAAGCTTTCTTT
V gene: TRBV6-5; D gene: TRBD1; CDR3 length: 15; clone size: -; J gene: TRBJ2-7; CDR3 protein: CASSSRTGRVREQYF; CDR3 DNA: TGTGCCAGCAGTTCGCGGACAGGGAGAGTGCGCGAGCAGTACTTC
V gene: TRBV6-4; D gene: TRBD2; CDR3 length: 15; clone size: -; J gene: TRBJ2-3; CDR3 protein: CASSPGTRPTDTQYF; CDR3 DNA: TGTGCCAGCAGCCCCGGGACTAGGCCCACAGATACGCAGTATTTT
V gene: TRBV7-3; D gene: -; CDR3 length: 12; clone size: -; J gene: TRBJ2-2; CDR3 protein: CASSYSTGELFF; CDR3 DNA: TGTGCCAGCAGCTACAGTACCGGGGAGCTGTTTTTT
V gene: TRBV5-8; D gene: -; CDR3 length: 13; clone size: -; J gene: TRBJ2-2; CDR3 protein: CASSFTITGELFF; CDR3 DNA: TGTGCCAGCAGCTTTACAATCACCGGGGAGCTGTTTTTT
V gene: TRBV6-5; D gene: -; CDR3 length: 15; clone size: -; J gene: TRBJ2-6; CDR3 protein: CASSYQGDGANVLTF; CDR3 DNA: TGTGCCAGCAGTTATCAGGGTGATGGGGCCAACGTCCTGACTTTC
V gene: TRBV28; D gene: -; CDR3 length: 16; clone size: -; J gene: TRBJ1-5; CDR3 protein: CASSLPGSNSYQPQHF; CDR3 DNA: TGTGCCAGCAGTCTACCCGGGAGCAATAGCTATCAGCCCCAGCATTTT
V gene: TRBV9; D gene: -; CDR3 length: 14; clone size: once; J gene: TRBJ2-7; CDR3 protein: CASSVEPLSYEQYF; CDR3 DNA: TGTGCCAGCAGCGTAGAGCCCCTCTCCTACGAGCAGTACTTC
V gene: TRBV5-1; D gene: TRBD1; CDR3 length: 16; clone size: -; J gene: TRBJ1-1; CDR3 protein: CASSLATPGGITEAFF; CDR3 DNA: TGCGCCAGCAGCCTAGCCACCCCAGGGGGCATTACTGAAGCTTTCTTT
V gene: TRBV15; D gene: -; CDR3 length: 14; clone size: -; J gene: TRBJ2-5; CDR3 protein: CATSRDHREGTQYF; CDR3 DNA: TGTGCCACCAGCAGAGACCACAGGGAGGGGACCCAGTACTTC
V gene: TRBV15; D gene: -; CDR3 length: 16; clone size: once; J gene: TRBJ2-1; CDR3 protein: CATSPFARGMVDEQFF; CDR3 DNA: TGTGCCACCAGCCCATTCGCTCGAGGGATGGTCGATGAGCAGTTCTTC
V gene: TRBV2; D gene: -; CDR3 length: 14; clone size: -; J gene: TRBJ2-5; CDR3 protein: CASKVDNSHGTQYF; CDR3 DNA: TGTGCCAGCAAGGTGGACAACTCTCATGGGACCCAGTACTTC
V gene: TRBV5-6; D gene: TRBD1; CDR3 length: 15; clone size: -; J gene: TRBJ1-5; CDR3 protein: CASSRGQGIRQPQHF; CDR3 DNA: TGTGCCAGCAGCCGTGGACAGGGGATCCGTCAGCCCCAGCATTTT
V gene: TRBV4-1; D gene: TRBD1; CDR3 length: 17; clone size: -; J gene: TRBJ2-4; CDR3 protein: CASSQWTQGDDKNIQYF; CDR3 DNA: TGCGCCAGCAGCCAATGGACCCAGGGGGATGACAAAAACATTCAGTACTTC
V gene: TRBV6-5; D gene: -; CDR3 length: 13; clone size: -; J gene: TRBJ1-1; CDR3 protein: CASTQNGNTEAFF; CDR3 DNA: TGTGCCAGCACTCAAAACGGGAACACTGAAGCTTTCTTT
V gene: TRBV11-2; D gene: -; CDR3 length: 13; clone size: -; J gene: TRBJ2-7; CDR3 protein: CASSTGTRYEQYF; CDR3 DNA: TGTGCCAGCAGCACCGGGACTCGATACGAGCAGTACTTC
V gene: TRBV7-6; D gene: -; CDR3 length: 15; clone size: -; J gene: TRBJ1-3; CDR3 protein: CASSLVEGSGNTIYF; CDR3 DNA: TGTGCCAGCAGCTTAGTGGAGGGTTCAGGAAACACCATATATTTT
V gene: TRBV27; D gene: TRBD1; CDR3 length: 15; clone size: -; J gene: TRBJ1-3; CDR3 protein: CASSRQGATGNTIYF; CDR3 DNA: TGTGCCAGCAGTAGACAGGGGGCAACAGGAAACACCATATATTTT
V gene: TRBV5-3; D gene: TRBD1; CDR3 length: 15; clone size: -; J gene: TRBJ1-6; CDR3 protein: CARRPDRGRNSPLHF; CDR3 DNA: TGTGCCAGAAGACCAGACAGGGGGAGAAATTCACCCCTCCACTTT
V gene: TRBV6-6; D gene: -; CDR3 length: 13; clone size: -; J gene: TRBJ1-1; CDR3 protein: CASSLGQGTEAFF; CDR3 DNA: TGTGCCAGCAGCCTTGGGCAGGGCACTGAAGCTTTCTTT
V gene: TRBV28; D gene: -; CDR3 length: 16; clone size: -; J gene: TRBJ2-1; CDR3 protein: CASSLLGGRVYNEQFF; CDR3 DNA: TGTGCCAGCAGTCTCTTAGGAGGGCGCGTTTACAATGAGCAGTTCTTC
V gene: TRBV4-3; D gene: -; CDR3 length: 17; clone size: -; J gene: TRBJ1-3; CDR3 protein: CASSQLLVGVSGNTIYF; CDR3 DNA: TGCGCCAGCAGCCAACTCTTAGTAGGGGTTTCGGGAAACACCATATATTTT
V gene: TRBV4-3; D gene: TRBD2; CDR3 length: 15; clone size: -; J gene: TRBJ2-1; CDR3 protein: CASSLGLAGGNEQFF; CDR3 DNA: TGCGCCAGCAGCCTGGGACTAGCGGGGGGGAATGAGCAGTTCTTC
V gene: TRBV30; D gene: -; CDR3 length: 11; clone size: few; J gene: TRBJ1-2; CDR3 protein: CAWNPSGGYTF; CDR3 DNA: TGTGCCTGGAATCCCTCGGGGGGCTACACCTTC
V gene: TRBV28; D gene: TRBD1; CDR3 length: 14; clone size: -; J gene: TRBJ2-7; CDR3 protein: CASSPGDRTYEQYF; CDR3 DNA: TGTGCCAGCAGTCCAGGGGACAGAACCTACGAGCAGTACTTC
V gene: TRBV2; D gene: TRBD1; CDR3 length: 14; clone size: -; J gene: TRBJ1-1; CDR3 protein: CASSEGYAGGTAFF; CDR3 DNA: TGTGCCAGCAGTGAAGGCTACGCAGGGGGGACAGCTTTCTTT
V gene: TRBV28; D gene: TRBD1; CDR3 length: 13; clone size: -; J gene: TRBJ1-1; CDR3 protein: CASSPYRGTGAFF; CDR3 DNA: TGTGCCAGCAGTCCCTACAGGGGTACCGGAGCTTTCTTT
V gene: TRBV9; D gene: TRBD1; CDR3 length: 15; clone size: -; J gene: TRBJ1-4; CDR3 protein: CASSAPGTANEKLFF; CDR3 DNA: TGTGCCAGCAGCGCCCCCGGGACAGCTAATGAAAAACTGTTTTTT
V gene: TRBV5-4; D gene: -; CDR3 length: 14; clone size: -; J gene: TRBJ1-3; CDR3 protein: CASSLGHSGNTIYF; CDR3 DNA: TGTGCCAGCAGCTTGGGTCATTCTGGAAACACCATATATTTT
V gene: TRBV30; D gene: -; CDR3 length: 13; clone size: -; J gene: TRBJ1-2; CDR3 protein: CAWSLQPGYGYTF; CDR3 DNA: TGTGCCTGGAGTCTTCAGCCAGGCTATGGCTACACCTTC